The rows below give T cell receptor beta chains drawn from one sample of a study of human T cells and chemical hapten exposure. TCRdb itself ran the RACE reads through MiXCR, one entry per CDR3 protein. The table shows about 190,000 distinct CDR3 sequences, with about 25% occurring only once. The sequenced sample was whole blood, obtained in connection with sensitization to the hapten diphenylcyclopropenone (DPC). The source of these receptors is a middle-aged woman with alopecia areata. Some clones in this sample may be carry-over from other donors' samples. Each CDR3 is given with its conserved first and last residue. D genes are given only for firm matches. Expanded clones are given a class, and other clones once, few, many or no size at all.

clone size: -; J gene: TRBJ2-7; V gene: TRBV27; D gene: TRBD1; CDR3 DNA: TGTGCCAGCAGTTTCCAAGGACAGGGGAGGGAGCAGTACTTC; CDR3 protein: CASSFQGQGREQYF
clone size: few; J gene: TRBJ1-1; V gene: TRBV7-2; D gene: -; CDR3 DNA: TGTGCCAGCAGCCCGCCGCACGGGCGGGTGAGGGTGAACACTGAAGCTTTCTTT; CDR3 protein: CASSPPHGRVRVNTEAFF
clone size: few; J gene: TRBJ2-1; V gene: TRBV11-3; D gene: TRBD2; CDR3 DNA: TGTGCCAGCAGCTCACTAGCGGAGTGGAATGAGCAGTTCTTC; CDR3 protein: CASSSLAEWNEQFF
clone size: -; J gene: TRBJ2-5; V gene: TRBV5-6; D gene: TRBD2; CDR3 DNA: TGTGCCAGCAGCTTGCTGGGACTAGCGGAACAAGAGACCCAGTACTTC; CDR3 protein: CASSLLGLAEQETQYF
clone size: -; J gene: TRBJ2-7; V gene: TRBV27; D gene: -; CDR3 DNA: TGTGCCAGCAGGTCAGGGAATTCTCGCGAGCAGTACTTC; CDR3 protein: CASRSGNSREQYF
clone size: few; J gene: TRBJ2-1; V gene: TRBV11-2; D gene: TRBD2; CDR3 DNA: TGTGCCAGCAGGGAGACTAGCGGGGGCTACAATGAGCAGTTCTTC; CDR3 protein: CASRETSGGYNEQFF
clone size: few; J gene: TRBJ2-4; V gene: TRBV5-5; D gene: TRBD1; CDR3 DNA: TGTGCCAGCAGCTACATAGGGGGCGCGGACATTCAGTACTTC; CDR3 protein: CASSYIGGADIQYF
clone size: once; J gene: TRBJ2-1; V gene: TRBV3-1; D gene: -; CDR3 DNA: TGTGCCAGCAGCCAAGATCAACTAGGGCCGGATGAGCAGTTCTTC; CDR3 protein: CASSQDQLGPDEQFF
clone size: -; J gene: TRBJ1-6; V gene: TRBV27; D gene: -; CDR3 DNA: TGTGCCAGCAAAGGGTTCAATTCACCCCTCCACTTT; CDR3 protein: CASKGFNSPLHF
clone size: -; J gene: TRBJ1-1; V gene: TRBV20-1; D gene: -; CDR3 DNA: TGCAGTGCTAGATTACAGGAGGGGAACACTGAAGCTTTCTTT; CDR3 protein: CSARLQEGNTEAFF
clone size: few; J gene: TRBJ2-4; V gene: TRBV20-1; D gene: TRBD2; CDR3 DNA: TGCAGTGCTAGAGGTTGGGCTAGCGGGAGTGTATCCAAAAACATTCAGTACTTC; CDR3 protein: CSARGWASGSVSKNIQYF